Following are 23 T cell receptor beta chains from one sample sequenced in a study of identical twins. TCRdb fed the 5' RACE reads into MiXCR, producing one record per CDR3 protein. Of roughly 1.6 million distinct CDR3 sequences in the sample, less than 40% were seen once. The specimen was cord blood. All receptors derive from a newborn girl in good health.

This clonotype was counted between two and nine times. This chain joins TRBV29-1 and TRBJ2-1; TRBD1 matches 7 bases. This CDR3 contains 15 residues. V trimming: 2 bases; J trimming: 8 bases; junction bases outside the gene matches: 12. The V gene's germline CDR1 is SQVTM and CDR2 ANQGSEA. The CDR3 is CSVESGTDSDDEQFF. The CDR3 coding sequence is TGCAGCGTTGAATCCGGGACAGATTCCGACGATGAGCAGTTCTTC.

This clonotype was observed a few times. The chain recombines TRBV2 with TRBJ2-3; 8 positions match TRBD2. The CDR3 is 14 amino acids. CDR1 is SNHLY and CDR2 is FYNNEI in the germline V gene. Losses at the gene ends were 11 bases for V and 0 bases for J; bases not matched to a gene: 7. The CDR3 loop reads CAGRQRGSTDTQYF. The CDR3 nucleotides are TGTGCCGGCCGTCAGCGGGGGAGCACAGATACGCAGTATTTT.

The sample holds a few counts of this clonotype. The chain links TRBV6-2 or TRBV6-3 to TRBJ2-4; 8 positions agree with TRBD2. J lost 13 bases, V lost 7 bases, and 9 bases had no gene match. From germline, CDR1 is MNHEY and CDR2 SVGEGT. The CDR3 has 12 amino acids. CDR3 sequence reads: CASNWLAGEQYF. The CDR3 region has the DNA TGTGCCAGCAACTGGCTAGCGGGTGAGCAGTACTTC.

Points on this clonotype: The junction departs from the called germline gene at one end, perhaps through a read error. This rearrangement joins TRBV10-3 to TRBJ1-5, with 9 bases that match TRBD1. The CDR3 has 15 amino acids. The V gene's germline CDR1 is ENHRY and CDR2 SYGVKD. The CDR3 nucleotides read TGTGCCACCGCTGAGGGGACAGGGATCAATCAGGCCCAGCATTTT. Its protein is CATAEGTGINQAQHF.

This chain joins TRBV7-2 and TRBJ2-7, with TRBD2 matching over 11 bases. Germline values: CDR1 SGHTA, CDR2 FQGNSA. The CDR3 length is 16 residues. The V segment lost 2 bases and the J segment 2 bases; nucleotides outside the gene matches: 5. The chain's CDR3 is CASSLLIAGGPYEQYF. In DNA form, the CDR3 reads TGTGCCAGCAGCTTACTCATAGCGGGAGGGCCCTACGAGCAGTACTTC. Variable domain in full (rest from reference TRBV7-2 and TRBJ2-7): GAGVSQSPSNKVTEKGKDVELRCDPISGHTALYWYRQSLGQGLEFLIYFQGNSAPDKSGLPSDRFSAERTGGSVSTLTIQRTQQEDSAVYLCASSLLIAGGPYEQYFGPGTRLTVT.

This clonotype was seen a few times. The V and J genes are TRBV20-1 and TRBJ2-1; D is possibly TRBD2 (7 bases). Germline CDR1 and CDR2: DFQATT and SNEGSKA (reference sequence). CDR3 size: 16 residues. The V and J ends lost 4 bases and 2 bases respectively, with 18 bases between them. In DNA form, the CDR3 reads TGCAGTGCTACCACCACTCGGGGGGCGACCTACAATGAGCAGTTCTTC. This gives the protein CSATTTRGATYNEQFF.

The rearrangement joins TRBV29-1 to TRBJ1-1; 11 nucleotides agree with TRBD1. V was clipped by 3 bases and J by 5 bases; unmatched bases: 5. The CDR3 spans 14 residues. Germline CDR1 reads SQVTM; CDR2 reads ANQGSEA. The CDR3 protein is CSVDRDRGITEAFF. Here the CDR3 DNA reads TGCAGCGTTGACCGGGACAGGGGGATTACTGAAGCTTTCTTT.

A remark on this clonotype: The junction departs from the called germline gene at one end, perhaps through a read error. V and J are TRBV12-3 or TRBV12-4 and TRBJ2-3; D remains ambiguous. The CDR3 sequence is 17 residues long. The CDR3 here is CASSLNPLAYETDKQYF. CDR3 nucleotide sequence: TGTGCCAGCAGTTTAAACCCCCTCGCGTACGAAACAGATAAGCAGTATTTT.

This clonotype was picked up a small number of times. The junction does not match germline at one end; this may be a read error. V gene TRBV7-7 combines with J gene TRBJ2-4, with TRBD2 matching over 11 bases. CDR1 and CDR2 (germline): SSHAT, FNYEAQ (reference sequence). The CDR3 loop spans 15 amino acids. CDR3: CASSLGTSGRYGQYF. The CDR3 DNA sequence: TGTGCTAGCAGCTTAGGGACTAGCGGCCGTTACGGGCAGTACTTC.

In DNA, the CDR3 is TGTGCCACCAAACTAGCGGGAGGGTGGGGCTACGAGCAGTACTTC. Its protein is CATKLAGGWGYEQYF. The gene calls are TRBV11-2 and TRBJ2-4, with 13 bases identical to TRBD2. The better agreement between TRBJ2-7 and the DNA end casts doubt on the J call. The CDR3 extends over 15 amino acids. CDR1 SGHAT and CDR2 FQNNGV come from the germline V gene.

This clonotype was observed a few times. The CDR3 sequence is CATSVPGGTEAFF. The CDR3 DNA reads TGTGCCACCAGCGTCCCAGGGGGCACTGAAGCTTTCTTT. V is TRBV24-1 and J is TRBJ1-1, with TRBD1 identical over 7 bases. This CDR3 is 13 amino acids long. Germline lookup yields CDR1 KGHDR and CDR2 SFDVKD. Trimming removed 7 bases from V and 4 bases from J; junction bases left unmatched: 5.

The V gene is TRBV20-1, the J gene TRBJ1-2; TRBD1 might be the D (5 bases). Germline V gene data show CDR1 as DFQATT and CDR2 as SNEGSKA (reference sequence). The V gene lost 3 bases and the J gene lost 4 bases, with 15 bases spanning the gap. This CDR3 region has 14 residues. The chain's CDR3 is CSASTQGRGYGYTF. The DNA of the CDR3 is TGCAGTGCTAGTACCCAGGGAAGAGGCTATGGCTACACCTTC.

This chain links TRBV5-6 with TRBJ2-5; 8 nucleotides line up with TRBD2. In germline, CDR1 is SGHDT, CDR2 YYEEEE. The ends lost 2 bases at V and 11 bases at J; junction bases unmatched: 14. The CDR3 is made up of 15 amino acids. CDR3 sequence reads: CASSLRGLGFNEQYF. The CDR3 DNA reads as TGTGCCAGCAGCTTACGGGGACTAGGCTTCAATGAGCAGTACTTC.

This clonotype was recorded a few times. The V and J genes are TRBV3-1 and TRBJ2-3, with 7 positions matching TRBD2. The length of the CDR3 is 14 residues. CDR1 LGHDT and CDR2 YNNKEL come from the germline V gene (reference sequence). Unmatched junction bases numbered 4, after V lost 1 base and J lost 6 bases. The CDR3 here is CASSQVGSGDTQYF. CDR3 nucleotide sequence: TGTGCCAGCAGCCAAGTAGGTAGCGGGGATACGCAGTATTTT.

The chain carries TRBV5-1 and TRBJ1-1, with D uncertain. The ends were cut back, 0 bases at V and 1 base at J, with 10 bases in the middle. The germline V gene encodes CDR1 SGHRS and CDR2 YFSETQ. The CDR3 runs to 15 residues. Here the CDR3 reads CASSLAGKPNTEAFF. Here the CDR3 DNA reads TGCGCCAGCAGCTTGGCGGGGAAACCGAACACTGAAGCTTTCTTT.

There are a few counts of this clonotype. The chain couples TRBV6-4 to TRBJ1-2; D may be TRBD1 (5 bases). The CDR3 contains 14 residues. CDR1 MRHNA and CDR2 SNTAGT come from the germline V gene. Trimming took 2 bases from V and 2 from J, leaving 9 bases between them. In DNA, the CDR3 is TGTGCCAGCAGTGACCTGGGACGGAACTATGGCTACACCTTC. Translation gives CASSDLGRNYGYTF.

CDR3: CASSQGAYTEAFF. CDR3 sequence (DNA): TGTGCCAGCAGTCAAGGGGCCTACACTGAAGCTTTCTTT. V is TRBV25-1 and J is TRBJ1-1; D is perhaps TRBD1 (5 bases). V dropped 5 bases and J dropped 3 bases, with 10 bases sitting between them. Germline loops: CDR1 MGHDK, CDR2 SYGVNS. CDR3 length: 13 residues.

J is TRBJ2-4 and V is TRBV27, with 8 bases fitting TRBD2. V was clipped by 5 bases and J by 2 bases; unmatched bases: 8. The germline gives CDR1 MNHEY, CDR2 SMNVEV (reference sequence). The CDR3 contains 16 residues. CDR3 residues: CASSPRQRGTKNIQYF. DNA for the CDR3: TGTGCCAGCAGTCCACGACAGCGGGGGACCAAAAACATTCAGTACTTC.

The chain employs TRBV5-1 and TRBJ2-5, with 9 bases identical to TRBD1. The CDR3 covers 16 residues. Germline V gene lookup returns CDR1 SGHRS and CDR2 YFSETQ. After removal of 4 bases from V and 11 bases from J, the junction contained 18 bases not matched to a gene. In DNA form, the CDR3 reads TGCGCCAGCAGCCTTCGACAGGGGGAGGTCCTCAATGAGCAGTACTTC. Its protein is CASSLRQGEVLNEQYF. The complete variable domain, with remaining parts taken from reference TRBV5-1 and TRBJ2-5, reads KAGVTQTPRYLIKTRGQQVTLSCSPISGHRSVSWYQQTPGQGLQFLFEYFSETQRNKGNFPGRFSGRQFSNSRSEMNVSTLELGDSALYLCASSLRQGEVLNEQYFGPGTRLLVL.

Of note for this clonotype: A much more abundant neighbour one base away suggests this may be a read error. This chain connects TRBV12-3 or TRBV12-4 to TRBJ2-1; no clear D gene. The CDR3 covers 15 residues. V lost 6 bases to trimming and J lost 9 bases, with 21 bases between them. The CDR3 region has the DNA TGTGCCAGCAGACTTTCCGGACCTGTCCGGAGTGAGCAGTTCTTC. Translating gives CASRLSGPVRSEQFF.

Notes on this clonotype: One junction end does not reproduce the germline sequence, and a read error may be involved. The J gene is TRBJ2-1, the V gene TRBV12-3 or TRBV12-4, with D hard to call. The CDR3 extends over 11 amino acids. CDR3 amino acids: CSSSPRDEQFF. The DNA for the CDR3 is TGTTCCAGCAGTCCTAGGGATGAGCAGTTCTTC.

The chain employs TRBV20-1 and TRBJ2-5; TRBD1 agrees at 7 bases. There are 14 residues in the CDR3. The V gene end was trimmed by 3 bases and the J gene end by 3 bases; junction bases not matched to a gene: 7. Germline CDR1 is DFQATT and CDR2 is SNEGSKA (reference sequence). In DNA form, the CDR3 reads TGCAGTGCTAGGACAGGGTCCGAGGAAGAGACCCAGTACTTC. This translates into CSARTGSEEETQYF.

This clonotype was recorded at least ten times. This sequence joins TRBV3-1 and TRBJ2-5; 10 bases align to TRBD2. CDR3 length: 19 amino acids. V shed 1 base and J 2 bases; nucleotides not matched to a gene: 13. CDR1 and CDR2 from the germline V gene are LGHDT and YNNKEL (reference sequence). DNA of the CDR3: TGTGCCAGCAGCCAAGGGTTTCCGGGACTAGCGTTCGGACAAGAGACCCAGTACTTC. It codes for CASSQGFPGLAFGQETQYF.